These 19 T cell receptor beta chains came from one sample sequenced in a study of T cell responses to AZD1222 COVID-19 vaccine. Using immunoSEQ multiplex PCR, the repertoire was profiled, and TCRdb retains in-frame clones only, with some absent. This table holds about 110,000 clones, 75% to 90% found once. This sample comprised peripheral blood, obtained on day 0 of AZD1222 vaccination. These receptors were obtained from an adult in good health.

This rearrangement joins TRBV18 to TRBJ2-3, with 13 bases lining up with TRBD2. V lost 5 bases and J lost 2; bases outside the gene matches: 19. This CDR3 has 21 amino acids. Germline CDR1 reads KGHSH; CDR2 reads LQKENI. CDR3 DNA sequence: TGTGCCAGCTCATCCTACCAAATAGCGACTAGCGGGGGGACCTCCACAGATACGCAGTATTTT. Its protein is CASSSYQIATSGGTSTDTQYF.

The chain links TRBV6-5 to TRBJ1-2, with D perhaps TRBD1 (5 bases). The V end was cut by 8 bases, the J end by 5 bases, with 12 bases between. The CDR3 covers 12 residues. Germline CDR1 and CDR2: MNHEY and SVGAGI. CDR3 protein: CASGGGAYGYTF. The CDR3 DNA is TGTGCCAGCGGGGGGGGAGCATATGGCTACACCTTC.

This clone was seen a handful of times. This chain links TRBV7-9 with TRBJ1-3; no definite D call. V was pared by 3 bases and J by 0 bases, with 12 bases between. The CDR3 loop spans 16 amino acids. Germline V CDR1 and CDR2: SEHNR, FQNEAQ (reference sequence). CDR3 protein: CASSFVGPHSGNTIYF. CDR3 bases: TGTGCCAGCAGCTTCGTTGGGCCGCACTCTGGAAACACCATATATTTT.

The J gene is TRBJ2-5, the V gene TRBV11-2; 10 bases align to TRBD1. The germline gives CDR1 SGHAT, CDR2 FQNNGV. V lost 5 bases and J lost 4; bases outside the gene matches: 4. This CDR3 region has 14 residues. CDR3 amino acids: CASSPWTGGETQYF. The DNA of the CDR3 is TGTGCCAGCAGCCCCTGGACAGGGGGAGAGACCCAGTACTTC.

The chain carries TRBV9 and TRBJ2-3, with TRBD2 matching over 10 bases. Germline lookup yields CDR1 SGDLS and CDR2 YYNGEE. V was clipped by 0 bases and J by 3 bases; unmatched bases: 4. The CDR3 is 16 residues long. The CDR3 protein is CASSVDLAGATDTQYF. The CDR3 region has the DNA TGTGCCAGCAGCGTAGACCTAGCGGGGGCGACAGATACGCAGTATTTT.

Only a few counts were recorded for this clone. The gene calls are TRBV9 and TRBJ2-6; D call uncertain. CDR3 size: 16 residues. CDR1 SGDLS and CDR2 YYNGEE come from the germline V gene. Trimming removed 3 bases from V and 0 bases from J, with 10 bases in between. The CDR3 sequence: CASSARAVSGANVLTF. In DNA form, the CDR3 reads TGTGCCAGCAGCGCCCGGGCTGTCTCTGGGGCCAACGTCCTGACTTTC.

This rearrangement joins TRBV5-1 to TRBJ1-2, with a possible D match to TRBD1 (5 bases). CDR1 and CDR2 (germline): SGHRS, YFSETQ. This CDR3 spans 13 amino acids. Trimming took off 3 bases at V and 8 bases at J, with 14 bases between the two ends. This CDR3 reads CASSWEAGRGYTF. In DNA, the CDR3 is TGCGCCAGCAGCTGGGAGGCAGGGCGAGGCTACACCTTC.

The V call is TRBV3-1 (or the pseudogene TRBV3-2), the J call TRBJ2-3; D gene unclear. There are 15 residues in the CDR3. Germline V gene sequence: CDR1 LGHDT, CDR2 YNNKEL (reference sequence). Trimming took off 4 bases at V and 1 base at J, with 12 bases between the two ends. The CDR3 DNA is TGTGCCAGCAGCCGTAATTCCGACCGCACAGATACGCAGTATTTT. It translates to CASSRNSDRTDTQYF.

The chain combines TRBV24-1 with TRBJ2-1; D is perhaps TRBD2 (5 bases). V lost 4 bases and J lost 6, with 9 bases in between. Germline V gene lookup returns CDR1 KGHDR and CDR2 SFDVKD. The CDR3 is made up of 13 amino acids. In DNA, the CDR3 is TGTGCCACCAGTGACCTCACTAGCAATGAGCAGTTCTTC. Residues: CATSDLTSNEQFF.

The chain links TRBV6-4 to TRBJ2-1; TRBD1 or TRBD2 may be the D gene (5 bases each). Trimming shortened V by 5 bases and J by 10 bases, and 18 bases separated the two germline ends. Germline CDR1 is MRHNA and CDR2 is SNTAGT. CDR3 length equals 14 residues. CDR3 residues: CASSLEGNRREQFF. In DNA form, the CDR3 reads TGTGCCAGCAGTCTAGAGGGGAACCGGAGGGAGCAGTTCTTC.

The CDR3 protein is CASSPPSGLTDTQYF. The DNA of the CDR3 is TGTGCCAGCAGTCCTCCAAGCGGGCTCACAGATACGCAGTATTTT. This chain connects TRBV28 to TRBJ2-3, with D possibly matching TRBD2 (6 bases). Looked up from germline, CDR1 is MDHEN and CDR2 is SYDVKM. V lost 5 bases to trimming and J lost 2 bases, with 14 bases between them. CDR3 length: 15 amino acids.

The chain couples TRBV28 to TRBJ1-5, with D tentatively TRBD1 (5 bases). The CDR3 runs 14 residues. CDR1 and CDR2 (germline): MDHEN, SYDVKM. Trimming took 5 bases from V and 3 from J, leaving 11 bases between them. CDR3 bases: TGTGCCAGCAGTCCGGGGGGTACCAATCAGCCCCAGCATTTT. It codes for CASSPGGTNQPQHF.

The chain employs TRBV3-1 (or the pseudogene TRBV3-2) and TRBJ1-2, with 7 bases lining up with TRBD1. With 4 bases clipped from V and 4 bases from J, the junction kept 3 bases outside the gene matches. The CDR3 loop spans 13 amino acids. From germline, CDR1 is LGHDT and CDR2 YNNKEL (reference sequence). The CDR3 bases are TGTGCCAGCAGCCTGGGACAGAGCTATGGCTACACCTTC. Its protein is CASSLGQSYGYTF.

The gene calls are TRBV18 and TRBJ2-5; no definite D call. Germline CDR1 and CDR2: KGHSH and LQKENI. This CDR3 has 12 residues. V shed 6 bases and J shed 2 bases, with 7 bases lying between them. For the CDR3, the DNA is TGTGCCAGCTCCCCTGAACAAGAGACCCAGTACTTC. Amino acid sequence: CASSPEQETQYF.

This chain links TRBV7-2 with TRBJ1-5; 8 positions match TRBD1. The CDR3 covers 15 residues. From germline, CDR1 is SGHTA and CDR2 FQGNSA. V lost 1 base, J lost 5 bases, and 4 bases stayed unmatched. CDR3 amino acids: CASSLGTGPHQPQHF. In DNA form, the CDR3 reads TGTGCCAGCAGCTTAGGGACAGGGCCTCATCAGCCCCAGCATTTT.

In DNA, the CDR3 is TGTGCCTGGAGTGCCCCTAGGACAAGTCTTGAGCCTGAAGCTTTCTTT. Protein: CAWSAPRTSLEPEAFF. This chain uses TRBV30 with TRBJ1-1; tentatively, D is TRBD1 (5 bases). Germline V lookup: CDR1 GTSNPN, CDR2 SVGIG (reference sequence). This CDR3 region has 16 residues. V was trimmed by 1 base and J by 6 bases, leaving 21 bases between them.

The CDR3 coding sequence is TGTGCCAGCAGCTTGTTGGGGGACAGGGGAACAGATACGCAGTATTTT. Protein sequence: CASSLLGDRGTDTQYF. The rearrangement uses TRBV5-6 and TRBJ2-3, with 10 bases aligning to TRBD1. With 1 base clipped from V and 3 bases from J, the junction kept 5 bases outside the gene matches. This CDR3 has 16 amino acids. Germline CDR1 SGHDT, CDR2 YYEEEE.

This clone has a single count. V gene TRBV27 combines with J gene TRBJ2-7, with no clear D. The CDR3 has 15 amino acids. Germline V CDR1 and CDR2: MNHEY, SMNVEV (reference sequence). V lost 3 bases to trimming and J lost 2 bases, with 14 bases between them. This CDR3 reads CASSFVGLRAYEQYF. In DNA form, the CDR3 reads TGTGCCAGCAGTTTTGTAGGGCTCCGGGCCTACGAGCAGTACTTC.

The chain carries TRBV30 and TRBJ1-5; D is unclear. Per the germline V gene, CDR1 is GTSNPN and CDR2 is SVGIG (reference sequence). Trimming left V 0 bases short and J 7 bases short, with 13 bases between. There are 14 residues in the CDR3. The CDR3 here is CAWSVKREGQPQHF. The CDR3, as DNA: TGTGCCTGGAGTGTAAAAAGGGAAGGACAGCCCCAGCATTTT.